These 23 T cell receptor beta chains share one sample of origin, sequenced in a study of radiotherapy plus CTLA-4 blockade in lung cancer. Assay: immunoSEQ multiplex PCR; the TCRdb copy retains only in-frame clones and omits some. This table has approximately 37,000 clones, more than 65% appearing once. The sample consisted of peripheral blood, taken from a patient treated with radiotherapy plus ipilimumab. The source of these receptors is a human donor with non-small cell lung cancer who had stable disease on radiotherapy plus ipilimumab.

The chain carries TRBV7-9 and TRBJ1-2, with a possible D match to TRBD1 (6 bases). CDR1 and CDR2 from the germline V gene are SEHNR and FQNEAQ (reference sequence). There are 16 residues in the CDR3. V was trimmed by 0 bases and J by 5 bases, leaving 16 bases between them. The CDR3 loop is CASSLAQGQERYGYTF. The CDR3 nucleotides read TGTGCCAGCAGCTTAGCACAGGGACAAGAGAGATATGGCTACACCTTC. Looking up the rest from reference TRBV7-9 and TRBJ1-2 gives the full variable domain: DTGVSQNPRHKITKRGQNVTFRCDPISEHNRLYWYRQTLGQGPEFLTYFQNEAQLEKSRLLSDRFSAERPKGSFSTLEIQRTEQGDSAMYLCASSLAQGQERYGYTFGSGTRLTVV.

The rearrangement joins TRBV10-1 to TRBJ2-5; the match to TRBD1 covers 9 bases. The V and J ends lost 6 bases and 7 bases, in that order; junction bases with no gene match: 12. The CDR3 sequence is 15 residues long. Germline V lookup: CDR1 WNHNN, CDR2 SYGVQD (reference sequence). CDR3 DNA sequence: TGCGCCAGCAGCCCCGGACAGGGGCCGAGGGGGACCCAGTACTTC. This sequence encodes CASSPGQGPRGTQYF.

V and J are TRBV7-2 and TRBJ2-7; D possibly corresponds to TRBD1 (5 bases). Looked up from germline, CDR1 is SGHTA and CDR2 is FQGNSA. V lost 1 base, J lost 2 bases, and 18 bases lay in between. CDR3 length: 17 residues. As DNA, the CDR3 is TGTGCCAGCAGCTTAGAGGTTGGCAGGGTTCTGCCCTACGAGCAGTACTTC. Translation gives CASSLEVGRVLPYEQYF. The full variable domain, its missing parts supplied by reference TRBV7-2 and TRBJ2-7, is GAGVSQSPSNKVTEKGKDVELRCDPISGHTALYWYRQSLGQGLEFLIYFQGNSAPDKSGLPSDRFSAERTGGSVSTLTIQRTQQEDSAVYLCASSLEVGRVLPYEQYFGPGTRLTVT.

This sequence joins TRBV15 and TRBJ2-5, with D possibly matching TRBD2 (5 bases). With 1 base removed from V and 1 base from J, the gap between germline ends came to 7 bases. The CDR3 is made up of 14 amino acids. The germline V gene has CDR1 LNHNV and CDR2 YYDKDF (reference sequence). CDR3 nucleotide sequence: TGTGCCACCAGCAGAGCCGGGATCCAAGAGACCCAGTACTTC. As protein: CATSRAGIQETQYF.

The chain uses TRBV4-1 and TRBJ2-1; TRBD2 matches 10 bases. This CDR3 contains 17 residues. Germline CDR1 reads MGHRA; CDR2 reads YSYEKL. J was trimmed by 8 bases and V by 2 bases; bases with no gene match: 12. In DNA form, the CDR3 reads TGCGCCAGCAGCCAACGGCACAAGCGGGGGGGCCGGGATGAGCAGTTCTTC. The encoded protein is CASSQRHKRGGRDEQFF.

V gene TRBV7-9 combines with J gene TRBJ1-5; 8 bases are a match to TRBD1. Germline loops: CDR1 SEHNR, CDR2 FQNEAQ (reference sequence). After removal of 4 bases from V and 6 bases from J, the junction contained 8 bases not matched to a gene. The length of the CDR3 is 15 residues. This CDR3 is CASSSDRAGSQPQHF. CDR3 DNA sequence: TGTGCCAGCAGCTCGGACAGGGCGGGGAGTCAGCCCCAGCATTTT.

The rearrangement joins TRBV11-3 to TRBJ1-2, with D perhaps TRBD1 (5 bases). Germline lookup yields CDR1 SGHNT and CDR2 YENEEA. V was clipped by 4 bases and J by 4 bases, with 22 bases between them. The length of the CDR3 is 17 residues. The CDR3 region is CASSSQGLPGRTYGYTF. The CDR3 nucleotides read TGTGCCAGCAGCTCCCAGGGCCTACCTGGCCGCACCTATGGCTACACCTTC.

The rearrangement uses TRBV7-2 and TRBJ1-4, with 11 bases identical to TRBD1. Germline V gene sequence: CDR1 SGHTA, CDR2 FQGNSA. V lost 1 base, J lost 7 bases, and 8 bases stayed unmatched. This CDR3 spans 17 amino acids. The CDR3 loop is CASSLGPSGQGVEKLFF. Written as DNA, the CDR3 is TGTGCCAGCAGCTTAGGGCCGTCGGGACAGGGGGTTGAAAAACTGTTTTTT.

The CDR3 spells CSARSSYEQYF. The CDR3 DNA is TGCAGTGCTAGGAGCTCCTACGAGCAGTACTTC. The V and J genes are TRBV20-1 and TRBJ2-7; no firm D call. The CDR3 spans 11 residues. Germline V gives CDR1 DFQATT, CDR2 SNEGSKA (reference sequence). Trimming took off 3 bases at V and 0 bases at J, with 3 bases between the two ends.

The chain is built from TRBV5-1 and TRBJ1-2; 7 nucleotides align to TRBD1. V lost 1 base to trimming and J lost 0 bases; unmatched junction nucleotides: 3. The CDR3 extends over 15 amino acids. CDR1 SGHRS and CDR2 YFSETQ come from the germline V gene. The CDR3 loop is CASSLQGGTNYGYTF. The CDR3 DNA sequence: TGCGCCAGCAGCTTGCAAGGGGGCACTAACTATGGCTACACCTTC.

The chain employs TRBV7-2 and TRBJ2-1, with D unresolved. With 1 base removed from V and 6 bases from J, the gap between germline ends came to 7 bases. The germline V gene encodes CDR1 SGHTA and CDR2 FQGNSA. This CDR3 comprises 13 residues. As DNA, the CDR3 is TGTGCCAGCAGCTTAGGTCCGGGCAATGAGCAGTTCTTC. Translation gives CASSLGPGNEQFF.

Worth noting for this clone: Other nucleotide sequences in the sample specify the same CDR3. This chain links TRBV5-1 with TRBJ1-6; TRBD1 matches 7 bases. Germline lookup yields CDR1 SGHRS and CDR2 YFSETQ. The J segment lost 7 bases and the V segment lost 0 bases, leaving 4 bases of the junction unmatched. The CDR3 spans 15 residues. CDR3 nucleotides: TGCGCCAGCAGCTTGGCGGCAGGGGGGAATTCACCCCTCCACTTT. Encoded protein: CASSLAAGGNSPLHF. The full variable domain, in which reference TRBV5-1 and TRBJ1-6 provide the parts outside the CDR3, is KAGVTQTPRYLIKTRGQQVTLSCSPISGHRSVSWYQQTPGQGLQFLFEYFSETQRNKGNFPGRFSGRQFSNSRSEMNVSTLELGDSALYLCASSLAAGGNSPLHFGNGTRLTVT.

This clone was seen a few times. For the CDR3, the DNA is TGTGCCAGCAGCCTTCTAGCGTCCTCCTACGAGCAGTACTTC. Translated: CASSLLASSYEQYF. The V gene is TRBV2, the J gene TRBJ2-5; a weak D match, TRBD2 (6 bases). Matching the DNA end better, TRBJ2-7 makes the J call doubtful. From germline, CDR1 is SNHLY and CDR2 FYNNEI. The CDR3 loop spans 14 amino acids.

This clone has just one count. The rearrangement links TRBV25-1 to TRBJ2-2, with TRBD2 as a possible D gene (6 bases). Trimming removed 7 bases at V and 5 bases at J, with 8 bases between. CDR1 is MGHDK, CDR2 SYGVNS, per germline. This CDR3 region has 12 residues. CDR3 sequence (DNA): TGTGCCAGCACACGGGGGACCGGGGAGCTGTTTTTT. Translation: CASTRGTGELFF.

This clone was detected only a few times. The chain links TRBV5-5 to TRBJ2-7; the D is unclear. CDR3 length equals 17 residues. CDR1 SGHKS and CDR2 YYEKEE come from the germline V gene (reference sequence). Trimming cost V 2 bases and J 6 bases, with 24 bases left between them. For the CDR3, the DNA is TGTGCCAGCAGCTTTCTTGGCTCACCCCAACTACACGGCGAGCAGTACTTC. Its protein product is CASSFLGSPQLHGEQYF.

V usage is TRBV18 and J usage is TRBJ2-7; a weak D match, TRBD2 (6 bases). Per germline, CDR1 KGHSH and CDR2 LQKENI. The length of the CDR3 is 15 residues. V gave up 2 bases and J gave up 3 bases, with 14 bases separating them. The CDR3 loop reads CASSPSRDSIYEQYF. In DNA form, the CDR3 reads TGTGCCAGCTCACCATCCCGGGACTCCATCTACGAGCAGTACTTC.

V gene TRBV11-1 combines with J gene TRBJ1-3; D remains unclear. This CDR3 has 15 residues. The V end was cut by 8 bases, the J end by 0 bases, with 14 bases between. Germline values: CDR1 SGHAT, CDR2 FQDESV (reference sequence). The CDR3 nucleotides read TGTGCCAGCCGCGACACCCGAAGCTCTGGAAACACCATATATTTT. It codes for CASRDTRSSGNTIYF.

This chain connects TRBV29-1 to TRBJ2-1, with D perhaps matching TRBD2 (5 bases). V lost 2 bases, J lost 2 bases, and 10 bases lay in between. CDR3 length equals 14 residues. Germline V lookup: CDR1 SQVTM, CDR2 ANQGSEA. DNA of the CDR3: TGCAGCGTTGAACAAGGAGGCCCCTACAATGAGCAGTTCTTC. It encodes CSVEQGGPYNEQFF.

V is TRBV5-4 and J is TRBJ2-3, with 9 bases that match TRBD1. The germline gives CDR1 SGHNT, CDR2 YYREEE (reference sequence). V dropped 7 bases and J dropped 5; count of bases not matched to a gene: 11. The CDR3 totals 15 residues. The CDR3 DNA reads as TGTGCCAGCCCCCCGCCGGGACAGGGATTAGATACGCAGTATTTT. This encodes CASPPPGQGLDTQYF.

The chain joins TRBV5-1 to TRBJ2-2; a possible D gene is TRBD2 (5 bases). Trimming pared 4 bases from V and 0 bases from J, leaving 13 bases between. The V gene's germline CDR1 is SGHRS and CDR2 YFSETQ. The CDR3 totals 16 residues. In DNA form, the CDR3 reads TGCGCCAGCAGCCTCTTTTGGGAGCCGAACACCGGGGAGCTGTTTTTT. Its protein is CASSLFWEPNTGELFF.

The V call is TRBV30, the J call TRBJ2-1; TRBD2 agrees at 7 bases. With 4 bases clipped from V and 10 bases from J, the junction kept 4 bases outside the gene matches. There are 11 residues in the CDR3. Germline values: CDR1 GTSNPN, CDR2 SVGIG (reference sequence). The DNA of the CDR3 is TGTGCCTGGAACGATAGCGGGGAGCAGTTCTTC. Its protein is CAWNDSGEQFF.

The chain couples TRBV5-6 to TRBJ1-2; D is possibly TRBD1 (6 bases). This CDR3 has 16 residues. Trimming pared 1 base from V and 5 bases from J, leaving 18 bases between. Germline V gives CDR1 SGHDT, CDR2 YYEEEE. The chain's CDR3 is CASSLPPRGGRYGYTF. The DNA of the CDR3 is TGTGCCAGCAGCTTGCCCCCCCGAGGGGGTAGGTATGGCTACACCTTC.

In nucleotides, the CDR3 is TGTGCCAGTAGGGGCGTCGGGGGGCCGGGAGACATTCAGTACTTC. This encodes CASRGVGGPGDIQYF. The chain carries TRBV19 and TRBJ2-4; possibly TRBD2 for D (7 bases). The V end was cut by 6 bases, the J end by 8 bases, with 20 bases between. Germline CDR1 reads LNHDA; CDR2 reads SQIVND (reference sequence). The CDR3 contains 15 residues.